This is a list of T cell receptor beta chains from one sample in a study of T cell responses to AZD1222 COVID-19 vaccine. The assay was immunoSEQ multiplex PCR, and TCRdb's table has in-frame clones only and misses some. Among roughly 100,000 clones, 88% were seen once, and the ten largest hold around 20%. The material sequenced was peripheral blood, taken on day 0 of AZD1222 vaccination. Receptors were obtained from an adult in good health. Both conserved end residues are part of each CDR3. A D gene is named only where the DNA matches it firmly. Expanded clones get a size class; other rows say once, few or many, or leave the size out.

V gene,clone size,D gene,J gene,CDR3 DNA,CDR3 protein
TRBV5-1,NA,TRBD2,TRBJ2-5,TGCGCCAGCAGCTCGGGACTAGCGGGACTCCAAGAGACCCAGTACTTC,CASSSGLAGLQETQYF
TRBV6-2/TRBV6-3,once,NA,TRBJ2-7,TGTGCCAGCAGTTACCCCCAGTTGGAGGGGGTCCACGAGCAGTACTTC,CASSYPQLEGVHEQYF
TRBV19,NA,NA,TRBJ1-5,TGTGCCAGTAGTATAACGTCCCAGGGGCGAAATCAGCCCCAGCATTTT,CASSITSQGRNQPQHF
TRBV27,NA,NA,TRBJ1-1,TGTGCCAGCAGTTTATGGGCAGTGAACACTGAAGCTTTCTTT,CASSLWAVNTEAFF
TRBV6-1,NA,NA,TRBJ1-6,TGTGCCAGCAGTAAAGACCCTCCCGTAGGGTCCTATAATTCACCCCTCCACTTT,CASSKDPPVGSYNSPLHF
TRBV15,NA,NA,TRBJ2-7,TGTGCCACCAGCAGCGTCTCCAGCGAGCAGTACTTC,CATSSVSSEQYF
TRBV3-1/TRBV3-2,NA,NA,TRBJ1-6,TGTGCCAGCAGCCCTACCGACCGGTGGTCACCCCTCCACTTT,CASSPTDRWSPLHF
TRBV9,NA,NA,TRBJ1-2,TGTGCCAGCAGCGTAGGGCGGAGTAACTATGGCTACACCTTC,CASSVGRSNYGYTF
TRBV7-7,few,NA,TRBJ1-1,TGTGCTAGCAGCCCCTGGACGAACACTGAAGCTTTCTTT,CASSPWTNTEAFF
TRBV6-1,NA,NA,TRBJ1-3,TGTGCCAGCAGTGAAGGTAACAGTTTTGGAAACACCATATATTTT,CASSEGNSFGNTIYF
TRBV9,NA,TRBD2,TRBJ2-3,TGTGCCAGCACTGTAGCGGGGGTGGTCACAGATACGCAGTATTTT,CASTVAGVVTDTQYF
TRBV27,NA,NA,TRBJ2-3,TGTGCCAGCAGTTTCCCCACCACAGATACGCAGTATTTT,CASSFPTTDTQYF
TRBV9,NA,TRBD2,TRBJ2-1,TGTGCCAGCAGCCCCAGACTAGCGGGGGACAATGAGCAGTTCTTC,CASSPRLAGDNEQFF